The 13 T cell receptor beta chains reported below all come from one sample, sequenced in a study of Graves' ophthalmopathy and Graves' hyperthyroidism. RNA served as the template for amplifying TCR beta CDR3 regions. The library came from an HTBI-primed first-round RT-PCR and a second-round multiplex PCR. MiXCR, applied by TCRdb to the multiplex PCR reads, yields one record per CDR3 protein. The repertoire holds some 1.1 million distinct CDR3 sequences, approximately 35% seen once, with roughly 11% in the top ten. Sequencing used peripheral blood or thyroid tissue (not recorded which). Receptors were obtained from an adult man with Graves' hyperthyroidism.

There are a few counts of this clonotype. The rearrangement links TRBV14 to TRBJ2-7; D not resolved. V shed 2 bases and J shed 3 bases, with 14 bases lying between them. In germline, CDR1 is SGHDN, CDR2 FVKESK. This CDR3 spans 15 amino acids. The CDR3 protein is CASSQSDLSIYEQYF. In DNA, the CDR3 is TGTGCCAGCAGCCAATCGGACCTTTCGATCTACGAGCAGTACTTC.

At least ten counts were recorded for this clonotype. This chain connects TRBV5-4 to TRBJ2-5; D unclear. Per germline, CDR1 SGHNT and CDR2 YYREEE (reference sequence). The CDR3 spans 13 residues. Between the trimmed V and J ends, which lost 2 bases and 5 bases, there was a span of 10 bases. DNA for the CDR3: TGTGCCAGCAGCTTTTCTGTGGACGAGACCCAGTACTTC. It yields the protein CASSFSVDETQYF.

Turning to this clonotype: This CDR3 fails to terminate in the conserved phenylalanine or tryptophan, so it likely reflects a read error. This chain uses TRBV5-1 with TRBJ2-7, with D hard to call. The germline gives CDR1 SGHRS, CDR2 YFSETQ. The CDR3 is 16 amino acids. Trimming left V 0 bases short and J 3 bases short, with 16 bases between. The CDR3 reads CASSLGGDVLLYEQYY. For the CDR3, the DNA is TGCGCCAGCAGCTTGGGTGGCGACGTCCTTCTCTACGAGCAGTACTAC.

In the case of this clonotype: Possible read error: a much larger clone is one base away. This chain's CDR3 is CASSFFTRTEAFF. Here the CDR3 DNA reads TGTGCCAGCAGCTTCTTTACTCGGACTGAAGCTTTCTTT. The V gene is TRBV7-9, the J gene TRBJ1-1, with D uncertain. CDR1 and CDR2 (germline): SEHNR, FQNEAQ (reference sequence). The CDR3 runs to 13 residues. The V end lost 3 bases, the J end lost 5 bases, and 10 bases lay between the germline ends.

J is TRBJ2-7 and V is TRBV6-5; the D gene could be TRBD1 or TRBD2 (5 bases each). Between the trimmed V and J ends, which lost 3 bases and 2 bases, there was a span of 14 bases. CDR3 length: 15 residues. The germline V gene has CDR1 MNHEY and CDR2 SVGAGI. The CDR3 sequence: CASSYPGRPPYEQYF. The CDR3 DNA sequence: TGTGCCAGCAGTTATCCGGGGCGGCCTCCCTACGAGCAGTACTTC.

Only a few counts were recorded for this clonotype. The V and J genes are TRBV12-3 or TRBV12-4 and TRBJ2-6; weak D call: TRBD1 (6 bases). This CDR3 contains 16 residues. V gave up 6 bases and J gave up 0 bases, with 12 bases separating them. In DNA form, the CDR3 reads TGTGCCAGCAGCTACGACAGGAGCTCTGGGGCCAACGTCCTGACTTTC. Amino acids: CASSYDRSSGANVLTF.

This clonotype was detected a few times. The CDR3 DNA follows: TGTGCCACCAGCGGGGCGGGACATACCACCAGGGAGCAGTTCTTC. Protein: CATSGAGHTTREQFF. The V gene is TRBV15, the J gene TRBJ2-7, with D tentatively TRBD1 or TRBD2 (6 bases each). The J call is doubtful: the DNA matches TRBJ2-1 better. The CDR3 loop spans 15 amino acids. Germline CDR1 and CDR2: LNHNV and YYDKDF (reference sequence).

This rearrangement joins TRBV7-9 to TRBJ2-7; D not resolved. V lost 5 bases and J 3 bases, leaving 11 bases between the germline ends. CDR3 length: 13 amino acids. The germline V gene has CDR1 SEHNR and CDR2 FQNEAQ (reference sequence). The CDR3 coding sequence is TGTGCCAGCAGCCCGAGACGGAACTACGAGCAGTACTTC. As protein: CASSPRRNYEQYF.

The chain uses TRBV7-2 and TRBJ1-1, with D uncertain. There are 12 residues in the CDR3. CDR1 SGHTA and CDR2 FQGNSA come from the germline V gene. The germline V and J ends were trimmed by 11 bases and 2 bases, with 12 bases remaining between them. The CDR3 DNA reads TGTGCCGGCATGGGAAGAAACACTGAAGCTTTCTTT. Its protein is CAGMGRNTEAFF.

CDR3 DNA: TGTGCCAGCAGCTCCACGCAGGGAACCTACTCCTACAATGAGCAGTTCTTC. Its protein is CASSSTQGTYSYNEQFF. This chain uses TRBV7-9 with TRBJ2-1; a possible D gene is TRBD1 (5 bases). The germline V gene has CDR1 SEHNR and CDR2 FQNEAQ (reference sequence). The CDR3 contains 17 residues. V lost 4 bases, J lost 0 bases, and 16 bases lay in between.

For this clonotype: A much larger clone differs by one base, so this may be a read error. V gene TRBV7-9 combines with J gene TRBJ2-2, with unresolved D. There are 13 residues in the CDR3. Germline CDR1 reads SEHNR; CDR2 reads FQNEAQ (reference sequence). CDR3 protein: CASKARHTVELFF. CDR3 nucleotides: TGTGCCAGCAAGGCCAGACACACCGTGGAGCTGTTTTTT.

V and J are TRBV20-1 and TRBJ1-5; TRBD1 matches at 8 bases. CDR3 length: 13 amino acids. Germline V gene lookup returns CDR1 DFQATT and CDR2 SNEGSKA (reference sequence). V lost 5 bases to trimming and J lost 7 bases; unmatched junction nucleotides: 7. CDR3 DNA: TGCAGTGCTTCTTCGGACAGGGAACAGCCCCAGCATTTT. Translation: CSASSDREQPQHF.

This clonotype was counted a few times. The chain couples TRBV12-3 or TRBV12-4 to TRBJ2-7; 15 nucleotides align to TRBD2. The CDR3 length is 15 residues. The J segment lost 4 bases and the V segment lost 6 bases, leaving 4 bases of the junction unmatched. The chain's CDR3 is CASSAGTSGRYEQYF. The CDR3, as DNA: TGTGCCAGCAGCGCCGGGACTAGCGGGAGGTACGAGCAGTACTTC.